This paragraph reports one TCR beta chain. Its antigen is not known. This entry is derived from a study of T cell responses to AZD1222 COVID-19 vaccine. Study-level background: Second-dose timings of about 4 or about 12 weeks were pooled.

This CDR3 is 13 amino acids long. The V end was cut by 0 bases, the J end by 7 bases, with 4 bases between. Germline CDR1 is SGHTA and CDR2 is FQGNSA. Data came from immunoSEQ multiplex PCR; TCRdb stores just in-frame clones and leaves some out. The sample has 120,000 to 150,000 clones, 92% seen once; the top ten hold around 3%. Study observations and caveats: The study sampled repertoires only after the peak T cell response.

The clonotype comes from an adult in good health. This chain joins TRBV7-2 and TRBJ1-6, with D unclear. Sequenced material: peripheral blood, taken on day 0 of AZD1222 vaccination. The CDR3 nucleotides read TGTGCCAGCAGCTTAGCGGGGAATTCACCCCTCCACTTT. It encodes CASSLAGNSPLHF.